The 23 T cell receptor beta chains below all came from one sample that was sequenced in a study of cytomegalovirus exposure and HLA in healthy donors. It was with 60 Vbeta and 13 Jbeta primers that the PCR ran. Profiled with immunoSEQ multiplex PCR; TCRdb holds only in-frame clones, not every one. The table records around 130,000 clones, roughly 85% of them present only once. Source material: PBMCs. The receptors here all came from a woman aged 30 to 39 in good health and CMV-seropositive.

Here the CDR3 DNA reads TGTGCCAGTAGTATGGCACGGCAGGCCTATAGTGCGCAGTATTTT. As protein: CASSMARQAYSAQYF. The chain couples TRBV19 to TRBJ2-3, with D uncertain. This CDR3 region has 15 residues. Germline V gives CDR1 LNHDA, CDR2 SQIVND (reference sequence). Trimming stripped 3 bases from V and 10 bases from J, with 20 bases between.

The chain links TRBV5-1 to TRBJ2-7, with TRBD1 identical over 12 bases. Germline-derived CDR1 and CDR2 are SGHRS and YFSETQ. The CDR3 runs 16 residues. The V gene end was trimmed by 0 bases and the J gene end by 3 bases; junction bases not matched to a gene: 4. This CDR3 reads CASSLGGTGGNYEQYF. The CDR3 nucleotides read TGCGCCAGCAGCTTGGGGGGGACAGGGGGCAACTACGAGCAGTACTTC.

The CDR3 bases are TGTGCCAGCAGTTCCCCTAGCCGGGAGGGGTACAATGAGCAGTTCTTC. This encodes CASSSPSREGYNEQFF. The J gene is TRBJ2-1, the V gene TRBV28; 8 nucleotides line up with TRBD2. The CDR3 spans 16 residues. Germline CDR1 MDHEN, CDR2 SYDVKM. Losses at the gene ends were 4 bases for V and 4 bases for J; bases not matched to a gene: 9.

CDR3 nucleotides: TGTGCCAGCAGCGTAGCCACTAACTACGAGCAGTACTTC. This gives the protein CASSVATNYEQYF. This chain connects TRBV9 to TRBJ2-7; D call uncertain. The CDR3 extends over 13 amino acids. Germline CDR1 and CDR2: SGDLS and YYNGEE. V lost 0 bases to trimming and J lost 3 bases, with 7 bases between them.

The rearrangement joins TRBV29-1 to TRBJ2-1; 16 bases map to TRBD2. Germline-derived CDR1 and CDR2 are SQVTM and ANQGSEA. The CDR3 sequence is 15 residues long. J lost 13 bases, V lost 0 bases, and 6 bases had no gene match. The CDR3: CSVEDSGTSGRVQFF. The CDR3 DNA is TGCAGCGTTGAAGATAGTGGGACTAGCGGGAGGGTACAGTTCTTC.

The gene calls are TRBV30 and TRBJ1-1, with D maybe TRBD1 (6 bases). Trimming took 3 bases from V and 4 from J, leaving 18 bases between them. Per the germline V gene, CDR1 is GTSNPN and CDR2 is SVGIG (reference sequence). The CDR3 is 15 residues long. The CDR3 is CAWSPWGGGPTEAFF. CDR3 bases: TGTGCCTGGAGCCCCTGGGGGGGCGGACCCACTGAAGCTTTCTTT.

The chain is built from TRBV2 and TRBJ2-5, with a possible D match to TRBD1 (6 bases). CDR1 is SNHLY and CDR2 is FYNNEI in the germline V gene. CDR3 length: 14 amino acids. V was pared by 1 base and J by 5 bases, with 11 bases between. The CDR3 DNA reads as TGTGCCAGCAGTGAAGGGAACAGGGTCGAGACCCAGTACTTC. Protein sequence: CASSEGNRVETQYF.

V is TRBV6-1 and J is TRBJ1-2; possible D gene TRBD1, 6 bases. Germline V gives CDR1 MNHNS, CDR2 SASEGT. V was trimmed by 1 base and J by 5 bases, leaving 14 bases between them. The CDR3 loop spans 15 amino acids. The CDR3 nucleotides are TGTGCCAGCAGTGAAGAGGACAGAGATCCATATGGCTACACCTTC. Translation gives CASSEEDRDPYGYTF.

The V call is TRBV5-4, the J call TRBJ2-1, with 8 bases fitting TRBD2. The CDR3 is 14 residues long. From germline, CDR1 is SGHNT and CDR2 YYREEE (reference sequence). Trimming took 4 bases from V and 9 from J; bases not matched to a gene: 9. The CDR3 is CASSGSGTRTEQFF. The CDR3 DNA reads TGTGCCAGCAGCGGATCCGGGACTAGAACTGAGCAGTTCTTC.

CDR3 nucleotide sequence: TGTGCCAGCAGCTACCCGGGACAGGGTGGTCATGAGCAGTTCTTC. Protein sequence: CASSYPGQGGHEQFF. The chain uses TRBV7-2 and TRBJ2-1; 9 bases align to TRBD1. V dropped 4 bases and J dropped 8; count of bases not matched to a gene: 9. In germline, CDR1 is SGHTA, CDR2 FQGNSA. CDR3 length equals 15 residues.

J is TRBJ2-1 and V is TRBV25-1; 9 bases line up with TRBD2. Germline-derived CDR1 and CDR2 are MGHDK and SYGVNS. The CDR3 contains 15 residues. Trimming at V came to 4 bases and at J to 3 bases, leaving 4 bases not matched to a gene. CDR3 region: CASSAPSGDYNEQFF. The CDR3 bases are TGTGCCAGCAGTGCGCCTAGCGGGGACTACAATGAGCAGTTCTTC.

This clone has just one count. The rearrangement links TRBV10-3 to TRBJ2-7; 9 nucleotides match TRBD1. V was pared by 4 bases and J by 5 bases, with 3 bases of the junction left unmatched. CDR1 is ENHRY, CDR2 SYGVKD, per germline. This CDR3 is 13 amino acids long. The CDR3 is CAISAGTGNEQYF. In nucleotides, the CDR3 is TGTGCCATCAGTGCCGGGACAGGGAACGAGCAGTACTTC.

This clone was seen only a few times. This chain links TRBV2 with TRBJ2-7; no clear D gene. The germline V and J ends were trimmed by 0 bases and 3 bases, with 3 bases remaining between them. This CDR3 has 12 amino acids. Germline CDR1 reads SNHLY; CDR2 reads FYNNEI. The CDR3 coding sequence is TGTGCCAGCAGTGAAGCCAACTACGAGCAGTACTTC. It codes for CASSEANYEQYF.

This clone was seen once. The V gene is TRBV18, the J gene TRBJ2-1; the match to TRBD1 covers 9 bases. J was trimmed by 0 bases and V by 8 bases; bases with no gene match: 5. This CDR3 has 15 residues. Germline CDR1 KGHSH, CDR2 LQKENI. The DNA of the CDR3 is TGTGCCAGCGCCTCGACAGGGGGCTCCTACAATGAGCAGTTCTTC. As protein: CASASTGGSYNEQFF.

The chain couples TRBV23-1 to TRBJ2-7; D is unresolved. TRBV23-1 is reported as an ORF; its role is uncertain. The CDR3 sequence is 16 residues long. V was cut by 0 bases and J by 1 base, with 13 bases left in between. The CDR3 DNA sequence: TGCGCCAGCAGTCAATCGTGGATCTCAGGTTCCTACGAGCAGTACTTC. This translates into CASSQSWISGSYEQYF.

The gene calls are TRBV4-1 and TRBJ1-3; D remains ambiguous. The V and J ends lost 4 bases and 0 bases respectively, with 10 bases between them. Germline V gene sequence: CDR1 MGHRA, CDR2 YSYEKL. This CDR3 region has 15 residues. As DNA, the CDR3 is TGCGCCAGCAGCCGACTATTCTTCTCTGGAAACACCATATATTTT. It encodes CASSRLFFSGNTIYF.

The chain uses TRBV7-8 and TRBJ1-6; 7 bases are a match to TRBD1. The germline gives CDR1 SGHVS, CDR2 FQNEAQ. The CDR3 spans 18 residues. Germline trimming cut 0 bases from V and 2 bases from J; bases unmatched to any gene: 7. In DNA form, the CDR3 reads TGTGCCAGCAGCTTAGCGGGGATAGGGGGCCCCTATAATTCACCCCTCCACTTT. It codes for CASSLAGIGGPYNSPLHF.

The CDR3 protein is CASRIRGEGLAGGNEQFF. The CDR3 bases are TGTGCCAGCAGAATCCGTGGGGAGGGACTAGCGGGAGGCAATGAGCAGTTCTTC. The rearrangement links TRBV7-9 to TRBJ2-1, with TRBD2 matching over 15 bases. The junction had 12 bases not matched to a gene; V was cut back by 6 bases and J by 6 bases. The CDR3 totals 18 residues. Germline CDR1 is SEHNR and CDR2 is FQNEAQ (reference sequence).

The genes are TRBV5-1 and TRBJ2-7; 9 bases fit TRBD2. The CDR3 loop spans 15 amino acids. With V trimmed by 4 bases and J by 0 bases, 5 bases remained unmatched. Germline V gene sequence: CDR1 SGHRS, CDR2 YFSETQ. The CDR3 loop is CASSTGLAPSYEQYF. The DNA of the CDR3 is TGCGCCAGCAGCACGGGACTAGCTCCCTCCTACGAGCAGTACTTC.

The chain carries TRBV5-1 and TRBJ1-1; TRBD1 matches 8 bases. Trimming at V came to 6 bases and at J to 0 bases, leaving 4 bases not matched to a gene. The germline CDR1 and CDR2 sequences are SGHRS and YFSETQ. CDR3 length: 14 amino acids. The chain's CDR3 is CASNGQGMNTEAFF. For the CDR3, the DNA is TGCGCCAGCAACGGACAGGGTATGAACACTGAAGCTTTCTTT.

This clone was seen once. This chain uses TRBV18 with TRBJ1-1; the D gene is possibly TRBD1 (6 bases). This CDR3 is built from 15 residues. Per germline, CDR1 KGHSH and CDR2 LQKENI. V was trimmed by 4 bases and J by 0 bases, leaving 12 bases between them. The CDR3 region is CASSLYRDMNTEAFF. The CDR3 DNA reads as TGTGCCAGCTCACTATACAGGGACATGAACACTGAAGCTTTCTTT.

J is TRBJ2-3 and V is TRBV27; D perhaps matches TRBD1 (5 bases). The germline V and J ends were trimmed by 0 bases and 2 bases, with 12 bases remaining between them. The germline V gene has CDR1 MNHEY and CDR2 SMNVEV (reference sequence). This CDR3 spans 16 amino acids. The CDR3 coding sequence is TGTGCCAGCAGTTTATCGACGGACATCTACACAGATACGCAGTATTTT. It translates to CASSLSTDIYTDTQYF.

V and J are TRBV5-1 and TRBJ1-3, with D tentatively TRBD1 (6 bases). The CDR3 extends over 15 amino acids. Germline assignment: CDR1 SGHRS and CDR2 YFSETQ. V was clipped by 4 bases and J by 3 bases, with 14 bases between them. The CDR3 DNA reads as TGCGCCAGCAGCCCACTGACAGGAAGTGGAAACACCATATATTTT. This encodes CASSPLTGSGNTIYF.